This T cell receptor (beta chain) stems from a study of graft-versus-host responses after intestinal transplantation. Study-level information: All recipients were transplanted with multivisceral, liver-intestinal, or isolated intestinal grafts.

Germline CDR1 and CDR2: MGHRA and YSYEKL. The CDR3 spans 17 residues. V was trimmed by 2 bases and J by 7 bases, leaving 20 bases between them. Whole-study results and caveats: The study found high graft-versus-host to host-versus-graft clonal ratios in allografts of patients with graft-donor T cell macrochimerism.

For this clone: Its cognate antigen is unknown.

Sequenced by immunoSEQ multiplex PCR; TCRdb stores in-frame clones only, minus some. Counted here are more than 65,000 clones, around 90% occurring once; the ten biggest clones make up 7.6%. The source of this sequence is a human donor who was the organ donor for an intestinal transplant. The rearrangement uses TRBV4-1 and TRBJ1-4; D might be TRBD1 (6 bases). Sample: unstimulated CD8+ T cells sorted from spleen or lymph node cells, taken before transplant. Written as DNA, the CDR3 is TGCGCCAGCAGCCAATCCCACGACAAAGGGACACCTGAAAAACTGTTTTTT. Its translation is CASSQSHDKGTPEKLFF.